This TCR beta chain was documented in a study of blood T cells in healthy people across ages. Study outcomes and limitations: CMV status of donors was unknown, possibly confounding expanded clonotype changes.

The second PCR ran roughly 6 to 11 cycles with a sample-barcoded 5' primer and J-beta primers. The template-switch adaptor, which had 12 random nucleotides, put a tag on each cDNA molecule. Each CDR3 protein gets one entry after TCRdb re-called the 5' RACE reads with MiXCR. The data contain about a million distinct CDR3 sequences, about 53% of them singletons. Aged roughly 6 to 100, donors were systemically healthy Caucasians from Russia. There are a few counts of this clonotype. Its target is not known. The CDR3 is 15 amino acids. Germline CDR1 and CDR2: DFQATT and SNEGSKA (reference sequence). With 6 bases clipped from V and 0 bases from J, the junction kept 11 bases outside the gene matches.

The sequenced sample consisted of blood. This receptor was obtained from a woman aged 60-75 years in good health. The V and J genes are TRBV20-1 and TRBJ2-7; TRBD2 aligns across 7 bases. The CDR3 DNA reads as TGCAGTGCCCGCAGCGAGGGAGGGAGCTCCTACGAGCAGTACTTC. Amino acid sequence: CSARSEGGSSYEQYF.